The 22 T cell receptor beta chains below were found in one sample sequenced in a study of blood T cell repertoires in COVID-19. The assay was immunoSEQ multiplex PCR, and TCRdb's table has in-frame clones only and misses some. The sample has around 230,000 clones, approximately 88% seen once. Sequenced: PBMCs or T cells enriched from blood (not recorded which). These receptors came from a woman in her thirties or forties with acute COVID-19.

This clone came up many times. This rearrangement joins TRBV7-2 to TRBJ2-1; the match to TRBD2 covers 8 bases. The ends lost 1 base at V and 2 bases at J; junction bases unmatched: 4. The CDR3 has 16 amino acids. Germline V gene sequence: CDR1 SGHTA, CDR2 FQGNSA. CDR3: CASSLVSGAAYNEQFF. DNA of the CDR3: TGTGCCAGCAGCTTAGTTAGCGGGGCTGCCTACAATGAGCAGTTCTTC.

The chain has TRBV5-6 and TRBJ2-5; D might be TRBD1 (6 bases). Looked up from germline, CDR1 is SGHDT and CDR2 is YYEEEE. There are 14 residues in the CDR3. V lost 0 bases and J lost 4, with 10 bases in between. This chain's CDR3 is CASSLARGVETQYF. For the CDR3, the DNA is TGTGCCAGCAGCTTGGCCAGGGGAGTAGAGACCCAGTACTTC.

The chain recombines TRBV2 with TRBJ1-1; D might be TRBD1 (6 bases). Between the trimmed V and J ends, which lost 5 bases and 1 base, there was a span of 14 bases. The CDR3 sequence is 15 residues long. The germline gives CDR1 SNHLY, CDR2 FYNNEI. The CDR3 protein is CASSSWGRGNTEAFF. The CDR3 DNA reads as TGTGCCAGCAGTAGCTGGGGCAGGGGGAACACTGAAGCTTTCTTT.

This chain connects TRBV7-8 to TRBJ1-3; 7 bases are a match to TRBD1. CDR1 is SGHVS and CDR2 is FQNEAQ in the germline V gene. V gave up 5 bases and J gave up 0 bases; unmatched junction bases: 4. The length of the CDR3 is 15 residues. DNA for the CDR3: TGTGCCAGCAGCGTACAGGGGTTCTCTGGAAACACCATATATTTT. Translation gives CASSVQGFSGNTIYF.

In this sample, this clone turned up once. The CDR3 region is CASSPGTSAYEQYV. In nucleotides, the CDR3 is TGTGCCAGCAGCCCGGGGACTAGCGCCTACGAGCAGTACGTC. This rearrangement joins TRBV6-5 to TRBJ2-7; 10 bases map to TRBD2. CDR1 is MNHEY, CDR2 SVGAGI, per germline. Unmatched junction bases numbered 4, after V lost 6 bases and J lost 2 bases. This CDR3 comprises 14 residues.

The genes are TRBV11-2 and TRBJ2-7; D gene uncertain. This CDR3 contains 13 residues. The germline V gene has CDR1 SGHAT and CDR2 FQNNGV. V was trimmed by 2 bases and J by 3 bases, leaving 8 bases between them. The CDR3 protein is CASSLSGFYEQYV. In DNA form, the CDR3 reads TGTGCCAGCAGCTTATCCGGGTTCTACGAGCAGTACGTC.

The chain has TRBV3-1 (or the pseudogene TRBV3-2) and TRBJ1-5; no firm D call. The ends were cut back, 1 base at V and 1 base at J, with 8 bases in the middle. The CDR3 sequence is 15 residues long. Germline CDR1 and CDR2: LGHDT and YNNKEL (reference sequence). The CDR3: CASSQAPGSNQPQHF. CDR3 nucleotide sequence: TGTGCCAGCAGCCAAGCTCCGGGAAGCAATCAGCCCCAGCATTTT.

The gene calls are TRBV9 and TRBJ2-1; TRBD1 aligns across 7 bases. This CDR3 has 14 residues. Germline values: CDR1 SGDLS, CDR2 YYNGEE. V lost 3 bases and J lost 4; bases outside the gene matches: 4. The CDR3 protein is CASSAGQVYNEQFF. As DNA, the CDR3 is TGTGCCAGCAGCGCCGGACAGGTTTACAATGAGCAGTTCTTC.

The genes are TRBV7-9 and TRBJ1-6, with a tentative D call TRBD1 (6 bases). Between the trimmed V and J ends, which lost 6 bases and 8 bases, there was a span of 23 bases. CDR3 length: 17 residues. Looked up from germline, CDR1 is SEHNR and CDR2 is FQNEAQ (reference sequence). The CDR3 reads CASRGPGHLNVYSPLHF. Here the CDR3 DNA reads TGTGCCAGCAGGGGCCCGGGACATTTGAATGTGTATTCACCCCTCCACTTT.

Points on this clone: The same CDR3 can be traced to other DNA sequences in this sample. In DNA form, the CDR3 reads TGTGCCAGCAGCTTGAGAGGGACAGATACGCAGTATTTT. This sequence encodes CASSLRGTDTQYF. The V and J genes are TRBV5-4 and TRBJ2-3, with D perhaps matching TRBD2 (5 bases). This CDR3 contains 13 residues. The V gene's germline CDR1 is SGHNT and CDR2 YYREEE (reference sequence). Trimming took off 1 base at V and 3 bases at J, with 6 bases between the two ends.

This chain joins TRBV7-2 and TRBJ2-5; 9 bases agree with TRBD1. With 5 bases clipped from V and 5 bases from J, the junction kept 9 bases outside the gene matches. CDR1 is SGHTA, CDR2 FQGNSA, per germline. This CDR3 has 15 residues. The CDR3 is CASSDRTGVAETQYF. Here the CDR3 DNA reads TGTGCCAGCAGCGACCGGACAGGGGTTGCGGAGACCCAGTACTTC.

This clone was seen just once. This chain connects TRBV15 to TRBJ1-2; 11 bases are a match to TRBD1. The CDR3 spans 18 residues. The germline gives CDR1 LNHNV, CDR2 YYDKDF (reference sequence). With V trimmed by 5 bases and J by 6 bases, 17 bases remained unmatched. In DNA form, the CDR3 reads TGTGCCACCAGCCGGAGCGGGGACAGGGGGGGTTGGTTGGATGGCTACACCTTC. Its translation: CATSRSGDRGGWLDGYTF.

This sequence joins TRBV20-1 and TRBJ2-5; 10 bases line up with TRBD2. Germline CDR1 and CDR2: DFQATT and SNEGSKA (reference sequence). There are 15 residues in the CDR3. The V gene end was trimmed by 3 bases and the J gene end by 7 bases; junction bases not matched to a gene: 11. CDR3 nucleotides: TGCAGTGCTAGTACCCTAGCGGGAGCGCAGGGGACCCAGTACTTC. Translating it yields CSASTLAGAQGTQYF.

CDR3 amino acids: CASTQKTGWPGGYTF. The DNA of the CDR3 is TGTGCCAGCACTCAAAAGACAGGGTGGCCTGGGGGCTACACCTTC. This chain connects TRBV2 to TRBJ1-2; 7 bases are shared with TRBD1. The ends lost 7 bases at V and 8 bases at J; junction bases unmatched: 16. Germline V lookup: CDR1 SNHLY, CDR2 FYNNEI. The CDR3 runs 15 residues.

The chain joins TRBV7-2 to TRBJ1-1, with TRBD1 as a possible D gene (5 bases). CDR1 SGHTA and CDR2 FQGNSA come from the germline V gene. V was clipped by 5 bases and J by 2 bases, with 12 bases between them. CDR3 length equals 14 residues. Here the CDR3 reads CASSAGPANTEAFF. CDR3 DNA sequence: TGTGCCAGCAGCGCGGGACCTGCAAACACTGAAGCTTTCTTT.

The V and J genes are TRBV30 and TRBJ2-1; D perhaps matches TRBD1 (6 bases). Per germline, CDR1 GTSNPN and CDR2 SVGIG (reference sequence). This CDR3 is 14 amino acids long. V was clipped by 4 bases and J by 1 base, with 11 bases between them. The CDR3 loop reads CAWTPGQSYNEQFF. The CDR3 DNA reads TGTGCCTGGACCCCAGGACAGTCCTACAATGAGCAGTTCTTC.

This sequence joins TRBV28 and TRBJ1-1; no definite D call. V was shortened by 2 bases and J by 8 bases, with 9 bases between the two germline ends. Germline V gene data show CDR1 as MDHEN and CDR2 as SYDVKM. CDR3 size: 12 residues. CDR3 loop: CASSLRQTEAFF. The CDR3 DNA is TGTGCCAGCAGTTTAAGGCAGACAGAAGCTTTCTTT.

This sequence joins TRBV10-3 and TRBJ1-3; no clear D gene. Germline V gives CDR1 ENHRY, CDR2 SYGVKD. The CDR3 consists of 12 residues. V lost 5 bases and J lost 8, with 10 bases in between. DNA for the CDR3: TGTGCCATCAGTCCTAGGCGCGACACCATATATTTT. Protein product: CAISPRRDTIYF.

The chain combines TRBV6-6 with TRBJ1-2; TRBD1 agrees at 7 bases. This CDR3 has 15 residues. Germline lookup yields CDR1 MNHNY and CDR2 SVGAGI (reference sequence). Trimming took 2 bases from V and 8 from J; bases not matched to a gene: 11. The CDR3 bases are TGTGCCAGCAGTTACAGGGACAGCTCCACAGGGGGCTACACCTTC. As protein: CASSYRDSSTGGYTF.

The chain carries TRBV9 and TRBJ1-5; D ambiguous. Germline V lookup: CDR1 SGDLS, CDR2 YYNGEE. There are 13 residues in the CDR3. The V and J ends lost 3 bases and 3 bases respectively, with 7 bases between them. CDR3 coding DNA: TGTGCCAGCAGCGCGGGTCCCAATCAGCCCCAGCATTTT. Its translation: CASSAGPNQPQHF.

The genes are TRBV4-1 and TRBJ2-3, with a weak D call TRBD2 (6 bases). Germline CDR1 is MGHRA and CDR2 is YSYEKL. This CDR3 is built from 19 residues. V gave up 1 base and J gave up 0 bases, with 20 bases separating them. CDR3 in DNA: TGCGCCAGCAGCCAAGTAAGACTAGGGATTACCACCAGCACAGATACGCAGTATTTT. It is translated as CASSQVRLGITTSTDTQYF.

The chain recombines TRBV12-5 with TRBJ2-1; 12 bases are shared with TRBD2. Germline V gene lookup returns CDR1 LGHNT and CDR2 FRNRAP. The length of the CDR3 is 15 residues. The V and J ends lost 6 bases and 12 bases, in that order; junction bases with no gene match: 12. The CDR3 sequence: CASGASGREVEGQFF. Written as DNA, the CDR3 is TGTGCTAGTGGGGCTAGCGGGAGGGAAGTGGAGGGGCAGTTCTTC.